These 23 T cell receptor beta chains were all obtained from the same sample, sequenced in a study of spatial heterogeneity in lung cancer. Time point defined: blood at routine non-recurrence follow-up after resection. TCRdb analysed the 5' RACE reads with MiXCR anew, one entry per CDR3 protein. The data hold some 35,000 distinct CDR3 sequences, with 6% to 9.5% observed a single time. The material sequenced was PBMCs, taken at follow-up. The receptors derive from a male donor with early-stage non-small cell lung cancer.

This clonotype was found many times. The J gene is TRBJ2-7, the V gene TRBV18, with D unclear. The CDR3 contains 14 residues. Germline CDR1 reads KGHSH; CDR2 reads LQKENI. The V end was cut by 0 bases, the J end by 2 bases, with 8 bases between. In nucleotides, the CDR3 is TGTGCCAGCTCACCACCGGATTTGGCCTACGAGCAGTACTTC. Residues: CASSPPDLAYEQYF.

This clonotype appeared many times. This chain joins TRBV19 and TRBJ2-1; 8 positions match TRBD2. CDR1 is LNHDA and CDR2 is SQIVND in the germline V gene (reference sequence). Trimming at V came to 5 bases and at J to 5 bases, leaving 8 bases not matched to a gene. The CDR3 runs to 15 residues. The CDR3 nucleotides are TGTGCCAGTAGTTCCGGGGGGGCCCCTAACAATGAGCAGTTCTTC. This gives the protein CASSSGGAPNNEQFF.

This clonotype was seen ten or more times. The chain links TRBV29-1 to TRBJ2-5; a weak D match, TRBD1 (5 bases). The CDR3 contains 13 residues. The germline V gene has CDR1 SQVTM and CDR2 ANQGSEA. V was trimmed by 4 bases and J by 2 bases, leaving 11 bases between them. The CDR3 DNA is TGCAGCGTTGCCAGGGCCAGTCAAGAGACCCAGTACTTC. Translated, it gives CSVARASQETQYF.

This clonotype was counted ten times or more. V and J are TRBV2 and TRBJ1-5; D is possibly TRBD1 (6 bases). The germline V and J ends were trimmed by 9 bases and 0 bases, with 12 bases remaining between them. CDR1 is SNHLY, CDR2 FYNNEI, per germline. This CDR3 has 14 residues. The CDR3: CASHRENSNQPQHF. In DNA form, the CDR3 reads TGTGCCAGTCACAGGGAAAATAGCAATCAGCCCCAGCATTTT. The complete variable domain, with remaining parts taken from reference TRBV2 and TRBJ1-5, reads EPEVTQTPSHQVTQMGQEVILRCVPISNHLYFYWYRQILGQKVEFLVSFYNNEISEKSEIFDDQFSVERPDGSNFTLKIRSTKLEDSAMYFCASHRENSNQPQHFGDGTRLSIL.

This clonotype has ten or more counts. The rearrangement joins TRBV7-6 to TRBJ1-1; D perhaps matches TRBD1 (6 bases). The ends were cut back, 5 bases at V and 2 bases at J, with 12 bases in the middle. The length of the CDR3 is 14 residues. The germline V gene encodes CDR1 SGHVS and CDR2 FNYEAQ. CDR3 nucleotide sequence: TGTGCCAGCAGCGCGAGACAGGACAACACTGAAGCTTTCTTT. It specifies CASSARQDNTEAFF.

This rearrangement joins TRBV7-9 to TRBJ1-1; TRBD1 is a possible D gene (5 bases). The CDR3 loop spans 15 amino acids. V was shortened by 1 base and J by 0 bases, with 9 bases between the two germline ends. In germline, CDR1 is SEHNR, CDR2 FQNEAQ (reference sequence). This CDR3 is CASSLVSGMNTEAFF. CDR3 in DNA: TGTGCCAGCAGCTTAGTATCAGGGATGAACACTGAAGCTTTCTTT.

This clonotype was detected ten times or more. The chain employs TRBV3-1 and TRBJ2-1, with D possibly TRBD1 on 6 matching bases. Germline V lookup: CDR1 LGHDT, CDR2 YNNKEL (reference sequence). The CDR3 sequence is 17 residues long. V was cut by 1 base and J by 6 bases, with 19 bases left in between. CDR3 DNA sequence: TGTGCCAGCAGCCAAGGTCTTCAGGGGCATGCGGGCAATGAGCAGTTCTTC. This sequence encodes CASSQGLQGHAGNEQFF.

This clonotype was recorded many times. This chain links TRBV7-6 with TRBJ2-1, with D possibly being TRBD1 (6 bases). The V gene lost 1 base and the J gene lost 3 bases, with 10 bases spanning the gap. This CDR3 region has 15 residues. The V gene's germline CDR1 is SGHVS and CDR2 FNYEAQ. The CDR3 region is CASSLESGDYNEQFF. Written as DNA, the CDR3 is TGTGCCAGCAGCTTAGAGTCAGGGGACTACAATGAGCAGTTCTTC.

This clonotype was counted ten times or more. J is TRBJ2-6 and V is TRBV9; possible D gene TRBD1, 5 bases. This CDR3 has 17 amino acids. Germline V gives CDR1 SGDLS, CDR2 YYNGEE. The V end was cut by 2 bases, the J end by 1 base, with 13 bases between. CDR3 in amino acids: CASSVRQILSGANVLTF. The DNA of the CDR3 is TGTGCCAGCAGCGTTCGACAGATCCTTTCTGGGGCCAACGTCCTGACTTTC.

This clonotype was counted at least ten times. The chain's CDR3 is CASSPRRTSGRPQSAGANVLTF. CDR3 in DNA: TGTGCCAGTAGTCCCCGCCGGACTAGCGGCAGACCCCAGTCTGCTGGGGCCAACGTCCTGACTTTC. The genes are TRBV19 and TRBJ2-6; 10 nucleotides align to TRBD2. The CDR3 covers 22 residues. Per the germline V gene, CDR1 is LNHDA and CDR2 is SQIVND (reference sequence). V shed 5 bases and J 2 bases; nucleotides not matched to a gene: 21.

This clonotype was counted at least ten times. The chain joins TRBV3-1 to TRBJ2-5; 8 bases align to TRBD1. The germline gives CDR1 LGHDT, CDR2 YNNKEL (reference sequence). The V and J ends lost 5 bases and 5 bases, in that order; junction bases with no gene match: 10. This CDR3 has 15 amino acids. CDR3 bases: TGTGCCAGCAGCTCTACGGACAGGGACGTTGAGACCCAGTACTTC. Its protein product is CASSSTDRDVETQYF.

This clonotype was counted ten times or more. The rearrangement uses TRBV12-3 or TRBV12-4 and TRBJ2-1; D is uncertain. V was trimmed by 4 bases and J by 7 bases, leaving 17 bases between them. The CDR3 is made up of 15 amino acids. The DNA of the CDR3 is TGTGCCAGCAGTTCTCGGCCTACCAACGGGAATGAGCAGTTCTTC. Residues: CASSSRPTNGNEQFF.

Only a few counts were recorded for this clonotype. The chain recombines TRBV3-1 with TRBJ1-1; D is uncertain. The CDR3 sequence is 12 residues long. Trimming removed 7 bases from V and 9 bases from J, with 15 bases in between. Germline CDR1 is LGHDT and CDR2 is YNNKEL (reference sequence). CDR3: CASTSGERKAFF. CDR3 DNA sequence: TGTGCCAGCACCTCAGGTGAGAGAAAAGCTTTCTTT.

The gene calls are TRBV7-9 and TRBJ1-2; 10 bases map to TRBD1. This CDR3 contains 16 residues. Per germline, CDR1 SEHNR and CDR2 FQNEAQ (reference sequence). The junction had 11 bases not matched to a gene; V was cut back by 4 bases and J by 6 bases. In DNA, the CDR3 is TGTGCCAGCAGCTCCCGAGGCGGGACAGGGGTGGATGGCTACACCTTC. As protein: CASSSRGGTGVDGYTF.

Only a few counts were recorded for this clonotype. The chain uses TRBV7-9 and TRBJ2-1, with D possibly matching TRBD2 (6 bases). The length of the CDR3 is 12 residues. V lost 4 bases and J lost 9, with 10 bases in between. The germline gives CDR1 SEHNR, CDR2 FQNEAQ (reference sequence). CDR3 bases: TGTGCCAGCAGCTCCACGGGAGTTGAGCAGTTCTTC. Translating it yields CASSSTGVEQFF.

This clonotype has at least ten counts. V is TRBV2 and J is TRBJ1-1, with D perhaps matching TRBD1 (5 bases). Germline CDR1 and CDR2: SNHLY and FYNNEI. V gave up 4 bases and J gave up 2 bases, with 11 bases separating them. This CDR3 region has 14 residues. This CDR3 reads CASSGVQGNTEAFF. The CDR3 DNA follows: TGTGCCAGCAGTGGTGTTCAGGGAAACACTGAAGCTTTCTTT. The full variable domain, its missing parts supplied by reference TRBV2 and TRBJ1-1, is EPEVTQTPSHQVTQMGQEVILRCVPISNHLYFYWYRQILGQKVEFLVSFYNNEISEKSEIFDDQFSVERPDGSNFTLKIRSTKLEDSAMYFCASSGVQGNTEAFFGQGTRLTVV.

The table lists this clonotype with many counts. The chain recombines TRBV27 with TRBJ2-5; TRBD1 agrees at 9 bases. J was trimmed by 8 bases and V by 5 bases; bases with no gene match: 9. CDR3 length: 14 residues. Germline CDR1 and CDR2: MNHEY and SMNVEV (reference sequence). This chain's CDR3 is CASSLSGTGNTQYF. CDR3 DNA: TGTGCCAGCAGTCTCTCCGGGACAGGGAATACCCAGTACTTC.

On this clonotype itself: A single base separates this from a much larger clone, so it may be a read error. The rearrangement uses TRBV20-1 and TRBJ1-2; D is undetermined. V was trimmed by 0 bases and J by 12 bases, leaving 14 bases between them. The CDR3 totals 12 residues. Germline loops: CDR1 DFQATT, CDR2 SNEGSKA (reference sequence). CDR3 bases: TGCAGTGCTAGAGATCTACGGAGGGTAGACACCTTC. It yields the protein CSARDLRRVDTF.

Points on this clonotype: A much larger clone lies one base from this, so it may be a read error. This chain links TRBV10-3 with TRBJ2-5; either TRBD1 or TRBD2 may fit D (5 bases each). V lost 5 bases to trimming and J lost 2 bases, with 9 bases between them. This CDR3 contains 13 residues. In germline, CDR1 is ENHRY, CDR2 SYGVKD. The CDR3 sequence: CAISRGTQETQYF. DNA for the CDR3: TGTGCCATCAGTCGTGGGACGCAAGAGACCCAGTACTTC.

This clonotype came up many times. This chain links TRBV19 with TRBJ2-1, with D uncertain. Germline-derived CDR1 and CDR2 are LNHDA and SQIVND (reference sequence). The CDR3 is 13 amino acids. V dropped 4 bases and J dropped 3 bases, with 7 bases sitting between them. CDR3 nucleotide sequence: TGTGCCAGTAGTACCCCGGGCTACAATGAGCAGTTCTTC. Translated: CASSTPGYNEQFF.

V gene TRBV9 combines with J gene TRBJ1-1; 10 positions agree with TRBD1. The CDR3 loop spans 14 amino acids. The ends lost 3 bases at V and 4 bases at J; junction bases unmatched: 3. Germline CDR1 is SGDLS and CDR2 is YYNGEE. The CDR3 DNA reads TGTGCCAGCAGCGCCTGGACAGGGGGCACTGAAGCTTTCTTT. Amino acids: CASSAWTGGTEAFF.

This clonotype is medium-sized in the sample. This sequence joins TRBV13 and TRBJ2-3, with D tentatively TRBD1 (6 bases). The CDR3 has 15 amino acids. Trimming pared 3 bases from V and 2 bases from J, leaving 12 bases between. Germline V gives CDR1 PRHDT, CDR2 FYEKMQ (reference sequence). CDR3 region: CASSFSGAHTDTQYF. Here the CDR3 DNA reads TGTGCCAGCAGCTTTTCAGGGGCGCACACAGATACGCAGTATTTT.

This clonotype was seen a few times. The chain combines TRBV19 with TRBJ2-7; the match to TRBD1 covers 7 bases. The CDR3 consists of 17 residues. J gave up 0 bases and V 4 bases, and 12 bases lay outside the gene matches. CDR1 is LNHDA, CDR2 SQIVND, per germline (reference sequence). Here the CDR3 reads CASSRSAGTESSYEQYF. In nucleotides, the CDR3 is TGTGCCAGTAGTAGATCTGCCGGGACAGAGAGCTCCTACGAGCAGTACTTC.